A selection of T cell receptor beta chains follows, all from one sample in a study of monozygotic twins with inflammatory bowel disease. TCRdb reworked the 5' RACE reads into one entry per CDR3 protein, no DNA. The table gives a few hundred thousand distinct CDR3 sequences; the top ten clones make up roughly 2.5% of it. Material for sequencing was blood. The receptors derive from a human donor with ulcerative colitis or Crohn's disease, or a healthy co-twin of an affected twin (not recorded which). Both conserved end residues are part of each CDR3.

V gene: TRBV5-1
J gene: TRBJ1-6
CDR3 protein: CASSDPGFSPLHF

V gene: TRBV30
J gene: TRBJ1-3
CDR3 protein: CAWRAQGSGNTIYF

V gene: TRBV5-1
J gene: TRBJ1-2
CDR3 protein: CASSLRTPMDGYTF

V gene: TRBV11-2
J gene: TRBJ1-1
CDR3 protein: CASSSQGTTEAFF

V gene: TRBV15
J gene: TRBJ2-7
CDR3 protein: CATSRDGGSVSYEQYF

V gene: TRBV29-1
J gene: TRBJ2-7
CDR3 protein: CSVERRQGAYEQYF

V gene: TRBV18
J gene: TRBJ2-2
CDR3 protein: CASSLKDGNTGELFF

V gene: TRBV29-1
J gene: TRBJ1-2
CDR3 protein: CSARTGLAFNYGYTF

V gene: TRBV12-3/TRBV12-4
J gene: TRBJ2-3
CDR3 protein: CASSPSPSGSDTQYF

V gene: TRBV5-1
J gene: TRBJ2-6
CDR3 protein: CASRKQDSGANVLTF

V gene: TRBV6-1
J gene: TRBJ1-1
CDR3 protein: CASSQSGTANTEAFF

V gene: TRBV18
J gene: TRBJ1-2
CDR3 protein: CASSGQLQLANYGYTF

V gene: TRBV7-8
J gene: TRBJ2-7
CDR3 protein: CASSARLSEQYF

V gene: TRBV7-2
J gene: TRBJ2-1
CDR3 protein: CASSFRTSGTYNEQFF

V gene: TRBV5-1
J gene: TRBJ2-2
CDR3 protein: CASSWDGANTGELFF

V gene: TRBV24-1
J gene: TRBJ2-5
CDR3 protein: CATSAPPATGEETQYF

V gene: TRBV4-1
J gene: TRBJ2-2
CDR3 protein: CASSPTGSNTGELFF

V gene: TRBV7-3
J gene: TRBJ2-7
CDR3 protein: CASSPRAGMSYEQYF

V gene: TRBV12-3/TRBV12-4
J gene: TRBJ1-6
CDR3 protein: CASSLARGLNSPLHF

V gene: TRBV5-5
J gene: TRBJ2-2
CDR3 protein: CASSPSNTGELFF

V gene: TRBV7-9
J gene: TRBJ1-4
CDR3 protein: CASSTRTGASEKLFF

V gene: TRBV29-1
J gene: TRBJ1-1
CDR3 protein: CSVVNQNTEAFF

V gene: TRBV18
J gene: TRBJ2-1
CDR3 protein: CASSPASGPSSYNEQFF

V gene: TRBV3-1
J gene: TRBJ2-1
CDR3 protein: CASSQGLGGLFGEQFF

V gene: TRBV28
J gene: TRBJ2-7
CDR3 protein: CASSSRSGLTYEQYF

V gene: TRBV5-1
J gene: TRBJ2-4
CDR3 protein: CASSPSTGSKNIQYF

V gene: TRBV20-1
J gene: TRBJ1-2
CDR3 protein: CSERGIHYGYTF

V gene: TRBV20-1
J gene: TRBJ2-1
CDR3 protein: CSASSRLAGGVNEQFF

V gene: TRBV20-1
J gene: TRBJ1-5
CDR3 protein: CSARTTDLSNQPQHF

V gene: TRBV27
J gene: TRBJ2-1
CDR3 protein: CASSFLDSFFSNNEQFF

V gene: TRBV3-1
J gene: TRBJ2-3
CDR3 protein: CASSPLADLYAVWYF

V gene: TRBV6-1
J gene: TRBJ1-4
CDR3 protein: CASSVSRVYNEKLFF

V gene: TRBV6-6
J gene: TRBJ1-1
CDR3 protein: CGSTRGTEAFF

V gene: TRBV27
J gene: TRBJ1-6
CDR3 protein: CASSLGGLDNSPLHF

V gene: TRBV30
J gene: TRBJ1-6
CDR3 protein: CAWSATGFNSPLHF

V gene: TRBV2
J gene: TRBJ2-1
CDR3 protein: CASRSLAASYNEQFF

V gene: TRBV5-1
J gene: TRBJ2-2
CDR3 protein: CASSLGGDPNTGELFF

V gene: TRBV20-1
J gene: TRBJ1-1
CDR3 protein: CSARARGLMNTEAFF

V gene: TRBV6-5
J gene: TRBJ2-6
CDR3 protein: CASSYITGGPPGANVLTF

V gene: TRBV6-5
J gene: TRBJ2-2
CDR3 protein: CASSSRPSNTGELFF

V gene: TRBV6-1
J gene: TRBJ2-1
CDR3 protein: CASSPDPMSRNEQFF

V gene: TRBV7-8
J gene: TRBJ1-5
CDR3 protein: CASSYGRGQGNQPQHF

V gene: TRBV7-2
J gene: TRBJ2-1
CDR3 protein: CASSRDLTAIEQFF

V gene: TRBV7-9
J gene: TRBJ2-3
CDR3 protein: CASRGEFTDTQYF

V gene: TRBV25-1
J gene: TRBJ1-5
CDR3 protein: CASSGGFNQPQHF

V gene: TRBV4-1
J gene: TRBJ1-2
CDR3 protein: CASSQVFGTVDYGYTF

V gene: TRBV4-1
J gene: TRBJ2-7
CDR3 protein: CASSQATPGLAGDEQYF

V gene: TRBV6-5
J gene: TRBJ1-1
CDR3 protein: CASSYDKWFRTEAFF

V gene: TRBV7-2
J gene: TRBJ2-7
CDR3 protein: CASSSHQLYEQYF

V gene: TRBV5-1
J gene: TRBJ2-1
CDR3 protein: CASSPLSLAGGGNEQFF

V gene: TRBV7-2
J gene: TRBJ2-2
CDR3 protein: CASSLAGRQVTGELFF

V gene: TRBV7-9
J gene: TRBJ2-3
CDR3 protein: CASSSYATSADTQYF

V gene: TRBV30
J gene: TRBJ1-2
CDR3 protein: CAWIPQGYTNYGYTF